A selection of T cell receptor beta chains follows, all from one sample in a study of blood T cells in healthy people across ages. MiXCR, run by TCRdb on the 5' RACE reads, gives a single entry per CDR3 protein. The sample carries some 290,000 distinct CDR3 sequences, 25% to 30% recorded once. The sample taken for sequencing was blood. The source is a woman aged 70 to 79 in good health. The CDR3 runs from the conserved cysteine through the conserved F or W. The order of the fields is J gene, clone size, V gene, D gene, CDR3 DNA, CDR3 protein. A D gene is named only where the DNA matches it firmly. Where a row states a size, it is once, few, many or the class of an expanded clone; other rows omit it.

TRBJ2-7 | . | TRBV6-5 | . | TGTGCCAGCAGTTACACCCAGACGGGATCCTACGAGCAGTACTTC | CASSYTQTGSYEQYF
TRBJ2-5 | . | TRBV9 | . | TGTGCCAGCAGCGAGTCCCCCGGGACGAGAGAGACCCAGTACTTC | CASSESPGTRETQYF
TRBJ2-7 | few | TRBV10-2 | . | TGCGCCAACAGTGACGCTCAAGGGCCACGCTACGAGCAGTACTTC | CANSDAQGPRYEQYF
TRBJ2-7 | few | TRBV11-1 | TRBD2 | TGTGCCAGCAGCCTCCTAGCGGGATACTACGAGCAGTACTTC | CASSLLAGYYEQYF
TRBJ1-2 | . | TRBV2 | . | TGTGCCAGCATATCCAGGGACATTCACCCATATGGCTACACCTTC | CASISRDIHPYGYTF
TRBJ2-5 | many | TRBV20-1 | . | TGCAGTGCTCGACAGGTTTTACAAGAGACCCAGTACTTC | CSARQVLQETQYF
TRBJ2-4 | . | TRBV7-2 | TRBD2 | TGTGCCAGCAGCTTAGATTTTGCGGGGGTTGGCCCTTACTTC | CASSLDFAGVGPYF
TRBJ1-1 | . | TRBV7-6 | TRBD1 | TGTGCCAGCAGCTTTCCCGCAGGGGGGCTGAACACTGAAGCTTTCTTT | CASSFPAGGLNTEAFF
TRBJ2-7 | . | TRBV6-2/TRBV6-3 | . | TGTGCCAGCAGCGTTCGAATCGCCGAGCAGTACTTC | CASSVRIAEQYF
TRBJ1-2 | few | TRBV20-1 | TRBD1 | TGCAGTGCTAGAGATCAACCTACAGGGGCGGATGGCTACACCTTC | CSARDQPTGADGYTF
TRBJ1-2 | few | TRBV6-1 | TRBD1 | TGTGCCAGCACCCCCCGCGGGACAGGGGGCTTTAACTATGGCTACACCTTC | CASTPRGTGGFNYGYTF
TRBJ1-1 | few | TRBV10-3 | TRBD1 | TGTGCCATCAGACCCGGACAGGGGGCGCAGAGCACTGAAGCTTTCTTT | CAIRPGQGAQSTEAFF
TRBJ2-7 | few | TRBV5-5 | TRBD1 | TGTGCCAGCAGCGCGACAGGGAGATACGAGCAGTACTTC | CASSATGRYEQYF
TRBJ1-2 | few | TRBV6-6 | . | TGTGCCAGCAGTTACGGCGGTGAGGCGGTTGGCTACACCTTC | CASSYGGEAVGYTF
TRBJ1-4 | few | TRBV29-1 | TRBD1 | TGCAGCGTTGCAGGGGGCCGGGGTGAAAAACCGTTTTTT | CSVAGGRGEKPFF
TRBJ2-7 | . | TRBV3-1 | . | TGTGCCAGCAGCCCTGCACAGGGATTCGCCTACGAGCAGTACTTC | CASSPAQGFAYEQYF
TRBJ2-3 | . | TRBV29-1 | . | TGCAGCGTTCGGACGCACACAGATACGCAGTATTTT | CSVRTHTDTQYF
TRBJ1-1 | . | TRBV12-3/TRBV12-4 | . | TGTGCCAGCAGTTTAGAGGGGATAGGCACTGAAGCTTTCTTT | CASSLEGIGTEAFF
TRBJ2-3 | . | TRBV12-3/TRBV12-4 | TRBD2 | TGTGCCAGCAGTTTTGCGGGAGGGCAAGCAGATGCGCAGTATTTT | CASSFAGGQADAQYF
TRBJ2-1 | . | TRBV7-9 | TRBD2 | TGTGCCAGCAGCTTTGCCCCTGCGGGAGGGAGCTACAATGAGCAGTTCTTC | CASSFAPAGGSYNEQFF
TRBJ2-5 | . | TRBV20-1 | . | TGCAGTGCCAGGGACCCGCGGACCCAGTACTTC | CSARDPRTQYF
TRBJ2-5 | . | TRBV9 | TRBD2 | TGTGCCAGCAGCGTATTAGCTAGCGGGGGGGAAGAGACCCAGTACTTC | CASSVLASGGEETQYF